Here is one T cell receptor beta chain with its context. The data were taken from a study of blood T cells in healthy people across ages. There are 16 residues in the CDR3. Germline CDR1 reads MDHEN; CDR2 reads SYDVKM. Trimming took off 2 bases at V and 0 bases at J, with 12 bases between the two ends. A second PCR, run for roughly 7 to 12 cycles, used a sample-barcoded 5' primer plus a J-beta primer mix. One entry per CDR3 protein, called by TCRdb with MiXCR from the 5' RACE reads. The data hold about 970,000 distinct CDR3 sequences, with 51% observed a single time. The chain is built from TRBV28 and TRBJ2-3; D is uncertain. The sequence was collected from a woman in her sixties in good health. Sequenced material: blood. For the CDR3, the DNA is TGTGCCAGCAGTTTAAACGGGCAAGCTAGCACAGATACGCAGTATTTT. It codes for CASSLNGQASTDTQYF.